The 7 T cell receptor beta chains given below trace back to one sample, sequenced in a study of chemoradiotherapy in HPV16-positive cancers. Method: immunoSEQ multiplex PCR; TCRdb's copy keeps in-frame clones and lacks some. The sample records about 5,400 clones, 75% to 90% being singletons. This material consisted of tumor tissue, taken from a patient who underwent chemoradiotherapy. Receptors originate from a human donor with HPV-associated anogenital cancer.

This CDR3 is CASRTRGRLNTEAFF. CDR3 nucleotides: TGCGCCAGCAGAACCAGGGGGCGCTTAAACACTGAAGCTTTCTTT. V usage is TRBV10-1 and J usage is TRBJ1-1, with TRBD1 identical over 8 bases. CDR1 WNHNN and CDR2 SYGVQD come from the germline V gene (reference sequence). V lost 6 bases and J lost 2; bases outside the gene matches: 8. The CDR3 consists of 15 residues.

This chain links TRBV11-2 with TRBJ1-4; D is possibly TRBD1 (6 bases). CDR3 length: 14 residues. CDR1 SGHAT and CDR2 FQNNGV come from the germline V gene. V shed 5 bases and J shed 7 bases, with 14 bases lying between them. CDR3 amino acids: CASSQTDSGEKLFF. CDR3 nucleotide sequence: TGTGCCAGCAGCCAGACGGACAGTGGTGAAAAACTGTTTTTT. Full variable domain (outside the CDR3, taken from reference TRBV11-2 and TRBJ1-4): EAGVAQSPRYKIIEKRQSVAFWCNPISGHATLYWYQQILGQGPKLLIQFQNNGVVDDSQLPKDRFSAERLKGVDSTLKIQPAKLEDSAVYLCASSQTDSGEKLFFGSGTQLSVL.

The chain employs TRBV27 and TRBJ2-5; D gene uncertain. CDR1 is MNHEY and CDR2 is SMNVEV in the germline V gene (reference sequence). CDR3 length: 13 residues. V dropped 5 bases and J dropped 4 bases, with 11 bases sitting between them. The CDR3 DNA sequence: TGTGCCAGCAGTCTCGTATGGAGAGAGACCCAGTACTTC. This sequence encodes CASSLVWRETQYF.

The V and J genes are TRBV7-9 and TRBJ2-3; possibly TRBD2 for D (7 bases). Germline V gene data show CDR1 as SEHNR and CDR2 as FQNEAQ (reference sequence). The ends were cut back, 1 base at V and 2 bases at J, with 16 bases in the middle. This CDR3 has 17 amino acids. The CDR3 protein is CASSLGSGGLNTDTQYF. In DNA, the CDR3 is TGTGCCAGCAGCTTAGGCTCGGGGGGCCTGAACACAGATACGCAGTATTTT.

The chain couples TRBV7-6 to TRBJ1-6; 9 nucleotides agree with TRBD1. The CDR3 contains 16 residues. V dropped 5 bases and J dropped 6; count of bases not matched to a gene: 8. Germline-derived CDR1 and CDR2 are SGHVS and FNYEAQ. The DNA of the CDR3 is TGTGCCAGCAGCCAAGGACAGGGGCTGACTAATTCACCCCTCCACTTT. Translating gives CASSQGQGLTNSPLHF.

This chain joins TRBV7-8 and TRBJ2-1; 8 positions match TRBD1. Germline trimming cut 1 base from V and 7 bases from J; bases unmatched to any gene: 9. The CDR3 covers 16 residues. CDR1 SGHVS and CDR2 FQNEAQ come from the germline V gene. For the CDR3, the DNA is TGTGCCAGCAGCTTAGGGGCCCTGGACAGGGTGAATGAGCAGTTCTTC. This encodes CASSLGALDRVNEQFF.

The chain uses TRBV19 and TRBJ2-3; either TRBD1 or TRBD2 may supply D (5 bases each). Germline V CDR1 and CDR2: LNHDA, SQIVND (reference sequence). The CDR3 loop spans 14 amino acids. V lost 7 bases to trimming and J lost 1 base, with 12 bases between them. The CDR3 bases are TGTGCCAGTACCTCCGGGACGGGCACAGATACGCAGTATTTT. Its translation: CASTSGTGTDTQYF. Full variable domain (rest looked up from reference TRBV19 and TRBJ2-3): DGGITQSPKYLFRKEGQNVTLSCEQNLNHDAMYWYRQDPGQGLRLIYYSQIVNDFQKGDIAEGYSVSREKKESFPLTVTSAQKNPTAFYLCASTSGTGTDTQYFGPGTRLTVL.